A selection of T cell receptor beta chains follows, all from one sample in a study of blood T cell repertoires in COVID-19. The repertoire was sequenced with immunoSEQ multiplex PCR; TCRdb's copy has only in-frame clones and lacks some. Among 88,000 or so clones listed, 86% were seen once. The sample comprised peripheral blood. These receptors were collected from a man aged 55 to 69 with acute or convalescent COVID-19. The CDR3 runs from the conserved cysteine through the conserved F or W. A D gene is named only where the DNA matches it firmly. Size tells how often a clone was seen (once, few, many) or the class of an expanded clone, and some rows leave it out.

v_call: TRBV7-6; clone_size: -; j_call: TRBJ2-5; d_call: TRBD2; cdr3_aa: CASSLRRPGTSGAETQYF; cdr3_nt: TGTGCCAGCAGCTTACGCCGGCCCGGGACTAGCGGGGCAGAGACCCAGTACTTC
v_call: TRBV6-5; clone_size: -; j_call: TRBJ2-1; d_call: TRBD2; cdr3_aa: CASSRTRSTEQFF; cdr3_nt: TGTGCCAGCAGTCGGACTAGGAGCACTGAGCAGTTCTTC
v_call: TRBV10-2; clone_size: -; j_call: TRBJ2-7; d_call: -; cdr3_aa: CATSPLASRNEQYF; cdr3_nt: TGCGCCACCAGCCCATTGGCTTCCCGTAACGAGCAGTACTTC
v_call: TRBV7-2; clone_size: -; j_call: TRBJ1-2; d_call: -; cdr3_aa: CASSAGRAFNYGYTF; cdr3_nt: TGTGCCAGCAGCGCGGGACGTGCATTCAATTATGGCTACACCTTC
v_call: TRBV7-2; clone_size: -; j_call: TRBJ2-3; d_call: -; cdr3_aa: CASSFGRPPDTQYF; cdr3_nt: TGTGCCAGCAGCTTCGGCAGGCCCCCAGATACGCAGTATTTT
v_call: TRBV12-5; clone_size: -; j_call: TRBJ2-1; d_call: -; cdr3_aa: CASGLVLKAGDYNEQFF; cdr3_nt: TGTGCTAGTGGTTTGGTACTAAAGGCTGGAGATTACAATGAGCAGTTCTTC
v_call: TRBV27; clone_size: -; j_call: TRBJ2-5; d_call: TRBD2; cdr3_aa: CASSSHGTSGRDETQYF; cdr3_nt: TGTGCCAGCAGTTCACATGGGACTAGCGGGAGGGACGAGACCCAGTACTTC
v_call: TRBV7-2; clone_size: -; j_call: TRBJ1-6; d_call: -; cdr3_aa: CASSLPPHGTPLHF; cdr3_nt: TGTGCCAGCAGCTTACCCCCTCACGGGACACCCCTCCACTTT
v_call: TRBV5-1; clone_size: -; j_call: TRBJ1-4; d_call: -; cdr3_aa: CASRPSQGIGAEKLFF; cdr3_nt: TGCGCCAGCAGGCCCTCCCAGGGTATTGGCGCTGAAAAACTGTTTTTT
v_call: TRBV4-3; clone_size: few; j_call: TRBJ1-4; d_call: TRBD1; cdr3_aa: CASSQGRGYWGEKLFF; cdr3_nt: TGCGCCAGCAGCCAGGGCAGGGGGTATTGGGGTGAAAAACTGTTTTTT
v_call: TRBV2; clone_size: -; j_call: TRBJ1-1; d_call: -; cdr3_aa: CAASKGRTTEAFF; cdr3_nt: TGTGCCGCTTCGAAGGGGCGAACAACTGAAGCTTTCTTT
v_call: TRBV3-1/TRBV3-2; clone_size: once; j_call: TRBJ1-5; d_call: -; cdr3_aa: CASSQGSGRPQHF; cdr3_nt: TGTGCCAGCAGCCAAGGCTCAGGGCGGCCCCAGCATTTT
v_call: TRBV29-1; clone_size: -; j_call: TRBJ1-3; d_call: TRBD1; cdr3_aa: CSARTGASGNTIYF; cdr3_nt: TGCAGCGCCCGGACAGGGGCTTCTGGAAACACCATATATTTT
v_call: TRBV11-3; clone_size: -; j_call: TRBJ2-1; d_call: -; cdr3_aa: CASSHSEQPYNEQFF; cdr3_nt: TGTGCCAGCAGCCATTCGGAGCAACCCTACAATGAGCAGTTCTTC
v_call: TRBV29-1; clone_size: -; j_call: TRBJ1-4; d_call: -; cdr3_aa: CSVEEGGPLGEKLFF; cdr3_nt: TGCAGCGTTGAAGAAGGGGGTCCCTTAGGTGAAAAACTGTTTTTT
v_call: TRBV9; clone_size: -; j_call: TRBJ1-2; d_call: -; cdr3_aa: CASSVGLIANYGYTF; cdr3_nt: TGTGCCAGCAGCGTAGGACTGATAGCTAACTATGGCTACACCTTC
v_call: TRBV10-3; clone_size: -; j_call: TRBJ1-3; d_call: -; cdr3_aa: CAIGGGPSGNTIYF; cdr3_nt: TGTGCCATCGGGGGGGGGCCCTCTGGAAACACCATATATTTT
v_call: TRBV2; clone_size: -; j_call: TRBJ1-1; d_call: TRBD1; cdr3_aa: CASSETSQGTGWDEAFF; cdr3_nt: TGTGCCAGCAGTGAAACTTCGCAAGGGACAGGGTGGGATGAAGCTTTCTTT
v_call: TRBV9; clone_size: -; j_call: TRBJ2-1; d_call: TRBD2; cdr3_aa: CASSVNPSGSHNEQFF; cdr3_nt: TGTGCCAGCAGCGTAAACCCCAGCGGGAGCCACAATGAGCAGTTCTTC
v_call: TRBV12-3/TRBV12-4; clone_size: once; j_call: TRBJ2-7; d_call: TRBD1; cdr3_aa: CASSRQGYEQYF; cdr3_nt: TGTGCCAGCAGTAGACAGGGATACGAGCAGTACTTC
v_call: TRBV7-9; clone_size: -; j_call: TRBJ1-6; d_call: -; cdr3_aa: CASRYQTGSPLHF; cdr3_nt: TGTGCCAGCAGGTACCAGACGGGTTCACCCCTCCACTTT
v_call: TRBV7-2; clone_size: once; j_call: TRBJ2-3; d_call: -; cdr3_aa: CASTKRATDTQYF; cdr3_nt: TGTGCCAGCACCAAGCGAGCAACAGATACGCAGTATTTT
v_call: TRBV6-5; clone_size: once; j_call: TRBJ2-1; d_call: -; cdr3_aa: CASSLLRGGEQFF; cdr3_nt: TGTGCCAGCAGTCTACTCCGAGGGGGTGAGCAGTTCTTC
v_call: TRBV7-3; clone_size: -; j_call: TRBJ2-7; d_call: TRBD2; cdr3_aa: CASSLMAGGEQYF; cdr3_nt: TGTGCCAGCAGCTTAATGGCGGGGGGCGAGCAGTACTTC
v_call: TRBV19; clone_size: few; j_call: TRBJ1-5; d_call: -; cdr3_aa: CASSRLGGGNQPQHF; cdr3_nt: TGTGCCAGTAGTAGGTTAGGGGGGGGCAATCAGCCCCAGCATTTT
v_call: TRBV10-3; clone_size: -; j_call: TRBJ2-2; d_call: -; cdr3_aa: CAISRGQPGNTGELFF; cdr3_nt: TGTGCCATCAGCCGGGGACAACCAGGGAACACCGGGGAGCTGTTTTTT
v_call: TRBV30; clone_size: -; j_call: TRBJ1-1; d_call: -; cdr3_aa: CASRVRVTEAFF; cdr3_nt: TGTGCCTCCAGGGTTCGCGTCACTGAAGCTTTCTTT
v_call: TRBV7-6; clone_size: -; j_call: TRBJ2-1; d_call: -; cdr3_aa: CASSMAGGYNEQFF; cdr3_nt: TGTGCCAGCAGTATGGCGGGTGGGTACAATGAGCAGTTCTTC
v_call: TRBV21-1; clone_size: -; j_call: TRBJ1-1; d_call: -; cdr3_aa: CASSRPLYRANTEAFF; cdr3_nt: TGTGCCAGCAGCAGACCGTTATACAGGGCGAACACTGAAGCTTTCTTT
v_call: TRBV9; clone_size: -; j_call: TRBJ2-7; d_call: TRBD1; cdr3_aa: CASRVPGQESTSEQYF; cdr3_nt: TGTGCCAGCAGAGTCCCGGGACAGGAATCTACATCCGAGCAGTACTTC
v_call: TRBV28; clone_size: few; j_call: TRBJ1-6; d_call: -; cdr3_aa: CASSLYGGYNSPLHF; cdr3_nt: TGTGCCAGCAGTTTATACGGGGGCTATAATTCACCCCTCCACTTT
v_call: TRBV20-1; clone_size: -; j_call: TRBJ1-2; d_call: -; cdr3_aa: CSARDFPGYTF; cdr3_nt: TGCAGTGCTAGAGATTTTCCGGGCTACACCTTC
v_call: TRBV5-1; clone_size: -; j_call: TRBJ2-1; d_call: TRBD2; cdr3_aa: CASSLASGSLGEQFF; cdr3_nt: TGCGCCAGCAGCTTAGCTAGCGGGAGTCTCGGTGAGCAGTTCTTC
v_call: TRBV7-9; clone_size: -; j_call: TRBJ2-3; d_call: -; cdr3_aa: CASSPRDKGLDTQYF; cdr3_nt: TGTGCCAGCAGCCCCCGGGACAAAGGATTAGATACGCAGTATTTT
v_call: TRBV10-3; clone_size: -; j_call: TRBJ2-1; d_call: TRBD2; cdr3_aa: CAISRTSGDSEQFF; cdr3_nt: TGTGCCATCAGCCGGACTAGCGGGGACTCTGAGCAGTTCTTC
v_call: TRBV5-1; clone_size: -; j_call: TRBJ2-2; d_call: -; cdr3_aa: CASSRQMGDTGELFF; cdr3_nt: TGCGCCAGCAGCAGGCAGATGGGAGACACCGGGGAGCTGTTTTTT
v_call: TRBV7-8; clone_size: -; j_call: TRBJ2-3; d_call: -; cdr3_aa: CASSSMSLAYSTDTQYF; cdr3_nt: TGTGCCAGCAGCTCGATGTCATTAGCGTATAGCACAGATACGCAGTATTTT
v_call: TRBV30; clone_size: -; j_call: TRBJ1-2; d_call: -; cdr3_aa: CAWSGTDSRADGYTF; cdr3_nt: TGTGCCTGGAGTGGGACGGACAGCAGGGCAGATGGCTACACCTTC
v_call: TRBV30; clone_size: -; j_call: TRBJ1-3; d_call: -; cdr3_aa: CAWSVQLGNTIYF; cdr3_nt: TGTGCCTGGAGTGTACAGCTTGGAAACACCATATATTTT
v_call: TRBV11-2; clone_size: -; j_call: TRBJ2-6; d_call: -; cdr3_aa: CASSFLLTAGANVLTF; cdr3_nt: TGTGCCAGCAGCTTCCTTCTAACCGCAGGGGCCAACGTCCTGACTTTC
v_call: TRBV6-5; clone_size: once; j_call: TRBJ1-1; d_call: TRBD1; cdr3_aa: CASRADRAVKAFF; cdr3_nt: TGTGCCAGCAGAGCGGACAGGGCGGTCAAAGCTTTCTTT
v_call: TRBV30; clone_size: -; j_call: TRBJ1-1; d_call: -; cdr3_aa: CAWTRGTEAFF; cdr3_nt: TGTGCCTGGACCCGGGGCACTGAAGCTTTCTTT
v_call: TRBV13; clone_size: -; j_call: TRBJ1-1; d_call: -; cdr3_aa: CASSTPRVDTEAFF; cdr3_nt: TGTGCCAGCAGTACCCCCCGGGTGGACACTGAAGCTTTCTTT
v_call: TRBV30; clone_size: -; j_call: TRBJ1-6; d_call: -; cdr3_aa: CAWSVRESSPLHF; cdr3_nt: TGTGCCTGGAGTGTACGGGAGAGCTCACCCCTCCACTTT
v_call: TRBV3-1/TRBV3-2; clone_size: once; j_call: TRBJ2-5; d_call: -; cdr3_aa: CASSQEIVQETQYF; cdr3_nt: TGTGCCAGCAGCCAAGAGATAGTCCAAGAGACCCAGTACTTC
v_call: TRBV7-3; clone_size: -; j_call: TRBJ2-3; d_call: TRBD2; cdr3_aa: CASSLAGGSTDTQYF; cdr3_nt: TGTGCCAGCAGTTTAGCGGGTGGCAGCACAGATACGCAGTATTTT
v_call: TRBV19; clone_size: -; j_call: TRBJ1-2; d_call: -; cdr3_aa: CASSSRRANYGYTF; cdr3_nt: TGTGCCAGTAGCTCGAGGCGGGCAAACTATGGCTACACCTTC